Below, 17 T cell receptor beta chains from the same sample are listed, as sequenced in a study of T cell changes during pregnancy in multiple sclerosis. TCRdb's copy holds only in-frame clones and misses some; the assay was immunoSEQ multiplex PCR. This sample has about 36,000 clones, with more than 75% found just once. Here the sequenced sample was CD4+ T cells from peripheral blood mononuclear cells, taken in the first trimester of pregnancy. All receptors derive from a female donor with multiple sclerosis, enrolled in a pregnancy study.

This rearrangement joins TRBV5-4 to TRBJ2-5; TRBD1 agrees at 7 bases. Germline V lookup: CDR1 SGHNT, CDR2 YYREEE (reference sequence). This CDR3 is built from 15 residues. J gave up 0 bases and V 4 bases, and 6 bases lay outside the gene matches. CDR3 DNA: TGTGCCAGCAGCCGAGAAGGGGGCGACCAAGAGACCCAGTACTTC. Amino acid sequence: CASSREGGDQETQYF.

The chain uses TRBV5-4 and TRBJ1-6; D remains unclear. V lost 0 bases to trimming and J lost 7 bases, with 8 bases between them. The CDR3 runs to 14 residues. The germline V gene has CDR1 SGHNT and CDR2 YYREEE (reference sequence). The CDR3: CASSLGGKNSPLHF. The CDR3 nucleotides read TGTGCCAGCAGCTTGGGAGGGAAGAATTCACCCCTCCACTTT.

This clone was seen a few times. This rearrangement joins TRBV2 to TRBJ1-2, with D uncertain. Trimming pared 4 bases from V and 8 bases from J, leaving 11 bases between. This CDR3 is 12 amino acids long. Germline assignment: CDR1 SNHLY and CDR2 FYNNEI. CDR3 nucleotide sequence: TGTGCCAGCAGTGCGGTTAGTCCGGGCTACACCTTC. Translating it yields CASSAVSPGYTF.

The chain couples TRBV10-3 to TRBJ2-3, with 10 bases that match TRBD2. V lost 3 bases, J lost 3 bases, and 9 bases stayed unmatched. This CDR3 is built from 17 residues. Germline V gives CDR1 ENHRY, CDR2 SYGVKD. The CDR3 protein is CAISDPSGGPRTDTQYF. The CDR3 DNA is TGTGCCATCAGTGACCCTAGCGGGGGCCCCAGGACAGATACGCAGTATTTT.

The CDR3 DNA reads as TGTGCCAGCCAGGGGGTGGCTAACTATGGCTACACCTTC. This gives the protein CASQGVANYGYTF. The V call is TRBV28, the J call TRBJ1-2; 7 bases map to TRBD1. Trimming at V came to 8 bases and at J to 0 bases, leaving 3 bases not matched to a gene. CDR1 is MDHEN, CDR2 SYDVKM, per germline. The CDR3 spans 13 residues.

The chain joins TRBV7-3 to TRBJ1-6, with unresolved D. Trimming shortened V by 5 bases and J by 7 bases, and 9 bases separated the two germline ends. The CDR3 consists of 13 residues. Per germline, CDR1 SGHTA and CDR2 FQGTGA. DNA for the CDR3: TGTGCCAGCAGCCCTACCAGGAATTCACCCCTCCACTTT. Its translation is CASSPTRNSPLHF.

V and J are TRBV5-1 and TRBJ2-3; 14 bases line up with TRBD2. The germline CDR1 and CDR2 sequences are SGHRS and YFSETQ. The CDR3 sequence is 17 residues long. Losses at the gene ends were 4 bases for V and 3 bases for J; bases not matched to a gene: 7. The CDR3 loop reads CASSPGLAGGLTDTQYF. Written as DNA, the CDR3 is TGCGCCAGCAGCCCCGGACTAGCGGGAGGTTTAACAGATACGCAGTATTTT.

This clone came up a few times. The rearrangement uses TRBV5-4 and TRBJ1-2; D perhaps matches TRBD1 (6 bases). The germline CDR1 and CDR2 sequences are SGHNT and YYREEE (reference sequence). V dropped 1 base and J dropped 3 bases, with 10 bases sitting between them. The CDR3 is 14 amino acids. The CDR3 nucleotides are TGTGCCAGCAGCTTGCAGGGGTGGGACTATGGCTACACCTTC. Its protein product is CASSLQGWDYGYTF. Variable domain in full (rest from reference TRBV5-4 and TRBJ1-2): ETGVTQSPTHLIKTRGQQVTLRCSSQSGHNTVSWYQQALGQGPQFIFQYYREEENGRGNFPPRFSGLQFPNYSSELNVNALELDDSALYLCASSLQGWDYGYTFGSGTRLTVV.

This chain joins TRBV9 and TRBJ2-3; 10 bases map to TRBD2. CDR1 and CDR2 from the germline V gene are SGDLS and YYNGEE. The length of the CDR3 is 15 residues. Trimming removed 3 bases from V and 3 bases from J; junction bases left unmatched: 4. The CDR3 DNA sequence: TGTGCCAGCAGCGCGGGACTAGCGTGGACAGATACGCAGTATTTT. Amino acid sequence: CASSAGLAWTDTQYF.

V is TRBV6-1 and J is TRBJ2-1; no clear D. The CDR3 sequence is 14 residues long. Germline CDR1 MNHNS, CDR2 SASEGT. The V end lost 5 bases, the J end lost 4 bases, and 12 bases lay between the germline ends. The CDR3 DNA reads TGTGCCAGCAGTCCCCCGACTTCATACAATGAGCAGTTCTTC. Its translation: CASSPPTSYNEQFF.

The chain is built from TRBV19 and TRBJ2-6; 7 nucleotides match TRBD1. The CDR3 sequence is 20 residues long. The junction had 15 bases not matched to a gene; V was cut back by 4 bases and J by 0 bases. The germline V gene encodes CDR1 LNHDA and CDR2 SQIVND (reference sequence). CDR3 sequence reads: CASSTFLQGNPSSGANVLTF. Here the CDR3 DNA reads TGTGCCAGTAGTACCTTTTTACAGGGGAATCCTAGCTCTGGGGCCAACGTCCTGACTTTC.

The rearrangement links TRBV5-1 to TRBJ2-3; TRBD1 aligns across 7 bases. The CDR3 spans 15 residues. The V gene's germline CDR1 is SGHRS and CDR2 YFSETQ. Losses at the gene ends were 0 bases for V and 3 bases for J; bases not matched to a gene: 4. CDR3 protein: CASSLAAGGTDTQYF. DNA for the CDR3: TGCGCCAGCAGCTTGGCGGCAGGGGGAACAGATACGCAGTATTTT.

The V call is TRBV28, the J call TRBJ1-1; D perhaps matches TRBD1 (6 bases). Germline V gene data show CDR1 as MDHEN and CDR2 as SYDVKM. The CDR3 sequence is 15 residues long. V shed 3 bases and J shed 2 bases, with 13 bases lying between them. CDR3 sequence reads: CASSFPGHSNTEAFF. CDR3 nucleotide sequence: TGTGCCAGCAGTTTTCCGGGACACTCCAACACTGAAGCTTTCTTT.

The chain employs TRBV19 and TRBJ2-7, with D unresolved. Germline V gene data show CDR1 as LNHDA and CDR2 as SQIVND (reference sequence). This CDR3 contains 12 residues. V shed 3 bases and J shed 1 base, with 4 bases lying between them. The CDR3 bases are TGTGCCAGTAGTATCGGTTCCTACGAGCAGTACTTC. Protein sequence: CASSIGSYEQYF. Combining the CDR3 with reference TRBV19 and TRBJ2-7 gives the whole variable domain DGGITQSPKYLFRKEGQNVTLSCEQNLNHDAMYWYRQDPGQGLRLIYYSQIVNDFQKGDIAEGYSVSREKKESFPLTVTSAQKNPTAFYLCASSIGSYEQYFGPGTRLTVT.

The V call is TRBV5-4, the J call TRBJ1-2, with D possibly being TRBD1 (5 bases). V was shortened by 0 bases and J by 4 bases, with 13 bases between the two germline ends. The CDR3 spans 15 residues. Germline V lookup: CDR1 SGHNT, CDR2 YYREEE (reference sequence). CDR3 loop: CASSLAGGTIYGYTF. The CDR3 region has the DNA TGTGCCAGCAGCTTGGCCGGGGGGACCATCTATGGCTACACCTTC.

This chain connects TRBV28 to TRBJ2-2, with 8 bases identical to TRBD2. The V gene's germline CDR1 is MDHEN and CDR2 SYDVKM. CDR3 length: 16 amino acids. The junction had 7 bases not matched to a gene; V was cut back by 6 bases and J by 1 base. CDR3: CASSSIAGRNTGELFF. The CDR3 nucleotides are TGTGCCAGCAGCTCGATAGCGGGAAGGAACACCGGGGAGCTGTTTTTT.

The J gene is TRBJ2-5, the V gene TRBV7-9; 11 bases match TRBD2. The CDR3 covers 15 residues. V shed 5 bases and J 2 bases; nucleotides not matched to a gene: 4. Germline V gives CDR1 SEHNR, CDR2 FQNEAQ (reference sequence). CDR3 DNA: TGTGCCAGCAGCAGGACTAGCGGGTTACAAGAGACCCAGTACTTC. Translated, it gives CASSRTSGLQETQYF.